These 7 T cell receptor beta chains came from one sample sequenced in a study of T cell changes during pregnancy in multiple sclerosis. TCRdb keeps only in-frame clones here, not all; method: immunoSEQ multiplex PCR. The data contain about 49,000 clones, 90% of them singletons. This sample comprised peripheral blood, obtained after pregnancy. The receptor source for this set is a female donor in good health, enrolled as a control in a pregnancy study.

The V call is TRBV5-1, the J call TRBJ1-4; 9 bases fit TRBD1. The length of the CDR3 is 16 residues. After removal of 4 bases from V and 12 bases from J, the junction contained 16 bases not matched to a gene. CDR1 is SGHRS, CDR2 YFSETQ, per germline. DNA of the CDR3: TGCGCCAGCAGCGGGGGGACAGGGAAAAAGGAAGGTGAACTGTTTTTT. This sequence encodes CASSGGTGKKEGELFF.

The J gene is TRBJ2-1, the V gene TRBV5-1; 12 bases align to TRBD2. Losses at the gene ends were 0 bases for V and 7 bases for J; bases not matched to a gene: 5. Germline-derived CDR1 and CDR2 are SGHRS and YFSETQ. CDR3 length: 16 residues. This CDR3 is CASSLAGTSGQNEQFF. The CDR3 nucleotides are TGCGCCAGCAGCTTGGCCGGGACTAGCGGGCAGAATGAGCAGTTCTTC.

This rearrangement joins TRBV28 to TRBJ1-6; 8 bases match TRBD1. Germline V CDR1 and CDR2: MDHEN, SYDVKM. The CDR3 covers 16 residues. V was pared by 7 bases and J by 7 bases, with 12 bases of the junction left unmatched. CDR3 nucleotide sequence: TGTGCCAGCACCGAAATGGGGACAGGAGCGAATTCACCCCTCCACTTT. Translation gives CASTEMGTGANSPLHF. Drawing the rest from reference TRBV28 and TRBJ1-6, the complete variable domain is DVKVTQSSRYLVKRTGEKVFLECVQDMDHENMFWYRQDPGLGLRLIYFSYDVKMKEKGDIPEGYSVSREKKERFSLILESASTNQTSMYLCASTEMGTGANSPLHFGNGTRLTVT.

The gene calls are TRBV9 and TRBJ2-1; 9 nucleotides match TRBD1. From germline, CDR1 is SGDLS and CDR2 YYNGEE. The V segment lost 2 bases and the J segment 8 bases; nucleotides outside the gene matches: 8. The CDR3 contains 15 residues. The CDR3 sequence: CASSVRGQGWDEQFF. DNA of the CDR3: TGTGCCAGCAGCGTCCGGGGACAGGGATGGGATGAGCAGTTCTTC.

In its sample, this clone was seen once. The V and J genes are TRBV5-4 and TRBJ2-7; 8 bases match TRBD1. The CDR3 covers 14 residues. V lost 4 bases, J lost 1 base, and 4 bases stayed unmatched. Germline V gene sequence: CDR1 SGHNT, CDR2 YYREEE (reference sequence). CDR3 region: CASSAGQGSYEQYF. CDR3 nucleotides: TGTGCCAGCAGCGCCGGACAGGGATCCTACGAGCAGTACTTC.

This chain links TRBV5-1 with TRBJ1-3, with a possible D match to TRBD1 (6 bases). The CDR3 contains 15 residues. CDR1 SGHRS and CDR2 YFSETQ come from the germline V gene. V gave up 4 bases and J gave up 2 bases, with 13 bases separating them. The CDR3 loop reads CASSPSGVPGNTIYF. The CDR3 DNA sequence: TGCGCCAGCAGCCCTTCAGGGGTCCCTGGAAACACCATATATTTT.

This clone was detected once. V is TRBV5-1 and J is TRBJ1-1, with 12 positions matching TRBD1. Germline V gene sequence: CDR1 SGHRS, CDR2 YFSETQ. CDR3 length: 15 amino acids. Trimming removed 6 bases from V and 1 base from J; junction bases left unmatched: 4. CDR3 loop: CASTGQGAGNTEAFF. The CDR3 DNA follows: TGCGCCAGCACGGGACAGGGGGCGGGGAACACTGAAGCTTTCTTT.